This is a list of T cell receptor beta chains from one sample in a study of cytotoxic CD8 clonotypes in ibrutinib-treated CLL. Some clones are missing from TCRdb's copy, which holds only in-frame ones; the method was immunoSEQ multiplex PCR. The data contain some 200,000 clones, about 75% of them singletons. The sample was PBMCs, taken after 12 months of ibrutinib treatment. The receptors derive from a human donor with chronic lymphocytic leukemia. Each CDR3 is given with its conserved first and last residue. Fields, in order: V gene, clone size, J gene, D gene, CDR3 protein, CDR3 DNA. The D gene is left open where the match is weak. Clone size is stated in some rows and not others, as once, few, many or a class when expanded.

V gene: TRBV4-2
clone size: many
J gene: TRBJ1-5
D gene: NA
CDR3 protein: CASSAGGQPQHF
CDR3 DNA: TGTGCCAGCAGCGCGGGGGGTCAGCCCCAGCATTTT

V gene: TRBV9
clone size: NA
J gene: TRBJ2-2
D gene: NA
CDR3 protein: CASSQVGGGVGTGELFF
CDR3 DNA: TGTGCCAGCAGCCAGGTGGGGGGCGGAGTGGGCACCGGGGAGCTGTTTTTT

V gene: TRBV7-8
clone size: NA
J gene: TRBJ1-6
D gene: TRBD1
CDR3 protein: CASNIPGQKNSPLHF
CDR3 DNA: TGTGCCAGCAACATACCGGGACAGAAAAATTCACCCCTCCACTTT

V gene: TRBV6-6
clone size: NA
J gene: TRBJ2-2
D gene: TRBD1
CDR3 protein: CASRDRVGTGELFF
CDR3 DNA: TGTGCCAGCAGGGACAGGGTAGGGACCGGGGAGCTGTTTTTT

V gene: TRBV9
clone size: NA
J gene: TRBJ2-3
D gene: NA
CDR3 protein: CASSVGHITDTQYF
CDR3 DNA: TGTGCCAGCAGCGTAGGGCACATCACAGATACGCAGTATTTT

V gene: TRBV11-1
clone size: NA
J gene: TRBJ2-3
D gene: NA
CDR3 protein: CASTSTDTQYF
CDR3 DNA: TGTGCCAGCACCTCCACAGATACGCAGTATTTT

V gene: TRBV21-1
clone size: NA
J gene: TRBJ1-1
D gene: NA
CDR3 protein: CAPWTDDTEAFF
CDR3 DNA: TGTGCCCCATGGACGGATGACACTGAAGCTTTCTTT

V gene: TRBV4-2
clone size: NA
J gene: TRBJ1-1
D gene: NA
CDR3 protein: CASSQVVQKNTEAFF
CDR3 DNA: TGTGCCAGCAGCCAAGTCGTACAGAAGAACACTGAAGCTTTCTTT

V gene: TRBV9
clone size: few
J gene: TRBJ1-2
D gene: NA
CDR3 protein: CASSAYNYGYTF
CDR3 DNA: TGTGCCAGCAGCGCATATAACTATGGCTACACCTTC

V gene: TRBV28
clone size: NA
J gene: TRBJ1-1
D gene: NA
CDR3 protein: CASRLNTEAFF
CDR3 DNA: TGTGCCAGCAGACTGAACACTGAAGCTTTCTTT

V gene: TRBV9
clone size: NA
J gene: TRBJ1-2
D gene: NA
CDR3 protein: CASSVGGSDYGYTF
CDR3 DNA: TGTGCCAGCAGCGTAGGTGGGTCCGACTATGGCTACACCTTC

V gene: TRBV7-4
clone size: NA
J gene: TRBJ2-6
D gene: NA
CDR3 protein: CASSLGPASGANVLTF
CDR3 DNA: TGTGCCAGCAGCTTGGGACCGGCCTCTGGGGCCAACGTCCTGACTTTC

V gene: TRBV18
clone size: NA
J gene: TRBJ2-7
D gene: NA
CDR3 protein: CASSFDIGSSYEQYF
CDR3 DNA: TGTGCCAGCTCATTCGACATTGGGAGTTCCTACGAGCAGTACTTC

V gene: TRBV2
clone size: NA
J gene: TRBJ1-1
D gene: NA
CDR3 protein: CASSEAGHGIMNTEAFF
CDR3 DNA: TGTGCCAGCAGTGAAGCGGGACACGGAATAATGAACACTGAAGCTTTCTTT

V gene: TRBV29-1
clone size: NA
J gene: TRBJ1-1
D gene: NA
CDR3 protein: CSVTGGYTEAFF
CDR3 DNA: TGCAGCGTGACCGGGGGGTACACTGAAGCTTTCTTT

V gene: TRBV6-6
clone size: NA
J gene: TRBJ2-1
D gene: TRBD2
CDR3 protein: CASRITGGGEQFF
CDR3 DNA: TGTGCCAGCAGGATAACGGGAGGAGGTGAGCAGTTCTTC

V gene: TRBV5-1
clone size: once
J gene: TRBJ2-7
D gene: NA
CDR3 protein: CASSLEGGQYF
CDR3 DNA: TGCGCCAGCAGCTTGGAAGGAGGGCAGTACTTC

V gene: TRBV6-5
clone size: NA
J gene: TRBJ2-7
D gene: NA
CDR3 protein: CASHEASKFSAEQYF
CDR3 DNA: TGTGCCAGCCATGAGGCCTCTAAATTCTCCGCCGAGCAGTACTTC